This T cell receptor (beta chain) was sequenced in a study of blood T cells in healthy people across ages. Primers used in a second PCR of about 7 to 12 cycles were a sample-barcoded 5' primer and a J-beta primer mix. TCRdb redid the calling of the 5' RACE reads with MiXCR, one entry per CDR3 protein. This table holds fewer than 950,000 distinct CDR3 sequences, under 40% found once. V lost 5 bases and J 3 bases, leaving 29 bases between the germline ends. The CDR3 contains 19 residues. The germline gives CDR1 SGHTA, CDR2 FQGTGA. This clonotype was counted a few times. This clonotype originated in a man aged 18 to 30 in good health. This rearrangement joins TRBV7-3 to TRBJ2-7; D remains ambiguous. Sequenced material: blood. Written as DNA, the CDR3 is TGTGCCAGCAGCCCGATACCCTCGATCGTGACCCCTGCCGACTACGAGCAGTACTTC. Protein sequence: CASSPIPSIVTPADYEQYF.